At least ten counts were recorded for the clone carrying this T cell receptor (beta chain). This record comes from a study of T-cell reconstitution after alpha-beta-depleted transplantation in children. During its preparation, the TCRbeta library received unique molecular identifiers. TCRdb re-called the PCR reads with MiXCR, one entry per CDR3 protein. The sample lists a few hundred thousand distinct CDR3 sequences, 12% seen once, with less than 6.5% in the top ten. With 6 bases removed from V and 0 bases from J, the gap between germline ends came to 12 bases. Per the germline V gene, CDR1 is MDHEN and CDR2 is SYDVKM. The CDR3 runs to 14 residues.

The sequence derives from a human donor who donated a stem cell graft to a child with combined immunodeficiency. The sequencing used PBMCs from the stem cell graft donor, collected from the stem cell graft. V is TRBV28 and J is TRBJ2-7; D gene ambiguous. The CDR3 reads CASRMGGLSYEQYF. The CDR3, as DNA: TGTGCCAGCAGGATGGGTGGCCTCTCCTACGAGCAGTACTTC.